The clone carrying this T cell receptor beta chain has just one count. This entry comes from a study of T cell changes during pregnancy in multiple sclerosis. TCRdb's copy holds only in-frame clones and misses some; the assay was immunoSEQ multiplex PCR. The sample lists under 85,000 clones; roughly 90% were seen once. CDR3 size: 15 residues. CDR1 is MNHEY, CDR2 SMNVEV, per germline (reference sequence). J was trimmed by 5 bases and V by 5 bases; bases with no gene match: 7. The source was peripheral blood, collected after pregnancy. The source is a female donor in good health, enrolled as a control in a pregnancy study. The V and J genes are TRBV27 and TRBJ2-7; 12 bases match TRBD2. CDR3 bases: TGTGCCAGCAGTCCCCTAGCGGGAGGGATCCACGAGCAGTACTTC. Translating it yields CASSPLAGGIHEQYF.